This TCR beta chain was recovered during a study of blood T cell repertoires in COVID-19. Study-level background: The study drew acute and convalescent COVID-19 samples from the United States, Italy and Spain.

The length of the CDR3 is 17 residues. Sequenced by immunoSEQ multiplex PCR; TCRdb stores in-frame clones only, minus some. This table has 200,000 or so clones, 80% to 85% appearing once. Sequenced: peripheral blood. The clonotype comes from a woman aged 25 to 39 with acute or convalescent COVID-19. The chain is built from TRBV21-1 and TRBJ2-1; TRBD1, as called in the table, went unchecked against the DNA. TRBV21-1 is annotated as a pseudogene. Written as DNA, the CDR3 is TGTGCCAGCAGCATAAAGATTAACCGGGACAGGGGTAATGAGCAGTTCTTC. This gives the protein CASSIKINRDRGNEQFF.